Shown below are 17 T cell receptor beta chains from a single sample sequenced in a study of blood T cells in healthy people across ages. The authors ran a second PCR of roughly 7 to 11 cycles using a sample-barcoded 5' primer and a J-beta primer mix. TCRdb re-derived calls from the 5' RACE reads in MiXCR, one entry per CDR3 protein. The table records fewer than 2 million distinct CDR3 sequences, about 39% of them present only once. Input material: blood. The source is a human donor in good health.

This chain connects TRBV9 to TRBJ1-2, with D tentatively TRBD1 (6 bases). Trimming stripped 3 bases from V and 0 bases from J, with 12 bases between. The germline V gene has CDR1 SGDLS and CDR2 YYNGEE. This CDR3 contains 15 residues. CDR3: CASSGSDSSNYGYTF. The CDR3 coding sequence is TGTGCCAGCAGCGGATCGGACAGCTCTAACTATGGCTACACCTTC.

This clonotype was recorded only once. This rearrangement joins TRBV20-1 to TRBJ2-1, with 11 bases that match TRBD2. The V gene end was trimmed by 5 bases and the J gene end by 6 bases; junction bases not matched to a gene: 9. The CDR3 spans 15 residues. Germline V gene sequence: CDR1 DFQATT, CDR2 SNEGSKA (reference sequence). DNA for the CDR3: TGCAGTGCTCCGATAGCGGGGGGGCTTGTCAATGAGCAGTTCTTC. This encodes CSAPIAGGLVNEQFF.

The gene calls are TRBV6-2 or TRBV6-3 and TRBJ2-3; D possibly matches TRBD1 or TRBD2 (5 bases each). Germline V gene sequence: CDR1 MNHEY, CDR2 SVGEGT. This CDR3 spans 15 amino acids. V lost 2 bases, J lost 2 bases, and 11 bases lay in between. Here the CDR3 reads CASSYTRGPTDTQYF. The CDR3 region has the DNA TGTGCCAGCAGTTACACTAGGGGCCCCACAGATACGCAGTATTTT.

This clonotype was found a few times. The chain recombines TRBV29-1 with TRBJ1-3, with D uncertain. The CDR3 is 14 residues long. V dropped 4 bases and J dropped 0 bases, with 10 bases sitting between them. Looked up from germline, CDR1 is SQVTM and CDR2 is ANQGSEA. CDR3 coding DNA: TGCAGCGTTGCCCCACGGCTCTCTGGAAACACCATATATTTT. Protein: CSVAPRLSGNTIYF.

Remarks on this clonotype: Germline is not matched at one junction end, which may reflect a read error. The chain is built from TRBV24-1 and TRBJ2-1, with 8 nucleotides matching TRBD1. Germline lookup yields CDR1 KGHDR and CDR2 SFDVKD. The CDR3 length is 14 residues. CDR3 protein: CAASDTDRGNEQFF. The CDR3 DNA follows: TGTGCCGCCAGTGATACAGACAGGGGCAATGAGCAGTTCTTC.

The DNA for the CDR3 is TGTGCCAGCAGCCAACAGGCACCGGCATGGGGTCAGCCCCAGCATTTT. Translation gives CASSQQAPAWGQPQHF. The chain has TRBV3-1 and TRBJ1-5; D gene ambiguous. There are 16 residues in the CDR3. Germline V lookup: CDR1 LGHDT, CDR2 YNNKEL (reference sequence). The ends were cut back, 2 bases at V and 6 bases at J, with 17 bases in the middle.

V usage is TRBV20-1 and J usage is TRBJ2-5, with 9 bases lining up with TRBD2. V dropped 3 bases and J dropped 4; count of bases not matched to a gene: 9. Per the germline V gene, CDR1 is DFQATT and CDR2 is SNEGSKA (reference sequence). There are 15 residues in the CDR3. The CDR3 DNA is TGCAGTGCTAGGGAAGCGGGGGGCTTCACAGAGACCCAGTACTTC. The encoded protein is CSAREAGGFTETQYF.

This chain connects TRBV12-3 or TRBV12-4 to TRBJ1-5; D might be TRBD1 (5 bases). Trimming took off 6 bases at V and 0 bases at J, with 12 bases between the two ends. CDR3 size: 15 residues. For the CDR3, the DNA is TGTGCCAGCAGGGGGGTGGGGAATAGCAATCAGCCCCAGCATTTT. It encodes CASRGVGNSNQPQHF.

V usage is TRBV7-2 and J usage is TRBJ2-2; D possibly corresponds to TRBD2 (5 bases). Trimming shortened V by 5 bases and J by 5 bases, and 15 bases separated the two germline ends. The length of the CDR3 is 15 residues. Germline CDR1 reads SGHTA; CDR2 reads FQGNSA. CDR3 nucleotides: TGTGCCAGCAGCGCAGCCGCGGGTACGACCGGGGAGCTGTTTTTT. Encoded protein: CASSAAAGTTGELFF.

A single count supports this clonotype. The CDR3 DNA reads as TGTGCCAGCAGCTTTTATCTGTCCGGCTACACCTTC. It translates to CASSFYLSGYTF. V is TRBV5-6 and J is TRBJ1-2, with D unclear. The V and J ends lost 2 bases and 8 bases respectively, with 10 bases between them. Germline CDR1 and CDR2: SGHDT and YYEEEE. CDR3 size: 12 residues.

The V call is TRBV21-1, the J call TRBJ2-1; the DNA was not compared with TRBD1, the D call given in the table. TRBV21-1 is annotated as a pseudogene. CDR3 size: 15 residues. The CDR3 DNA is TGTGCCAGCAGCAACAGCGCGGCAGGGTGCCGTGAGCAGTTCTTC. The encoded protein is CASSNSAAGCREQFF.

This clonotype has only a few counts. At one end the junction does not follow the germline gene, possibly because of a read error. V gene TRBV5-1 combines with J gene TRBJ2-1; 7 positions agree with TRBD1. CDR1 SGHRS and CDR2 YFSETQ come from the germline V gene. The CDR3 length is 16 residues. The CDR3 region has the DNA TGCACCAGCAGCTTGTGGGGGACAGAGTCATACAATGAGCAGTTCTTC. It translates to CTSSLWGTESYNEQFF.

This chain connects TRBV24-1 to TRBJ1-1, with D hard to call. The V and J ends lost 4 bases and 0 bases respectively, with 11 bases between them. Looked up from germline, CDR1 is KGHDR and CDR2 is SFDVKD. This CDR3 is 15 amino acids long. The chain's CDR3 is CATSEGGRMNTEAFF. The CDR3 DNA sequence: TGTGCCACCAGTGAAGGCGGACGGATGAACACTGAAGCTTTCTTT.

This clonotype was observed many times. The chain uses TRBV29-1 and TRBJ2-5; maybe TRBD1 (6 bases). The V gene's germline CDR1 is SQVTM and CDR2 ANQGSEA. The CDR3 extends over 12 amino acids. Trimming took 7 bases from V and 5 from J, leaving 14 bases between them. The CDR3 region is CSEFSGDETQYF. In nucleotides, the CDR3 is TGCAGCGAATTCTCAGGGGACGAGACCCAGTACTTC.

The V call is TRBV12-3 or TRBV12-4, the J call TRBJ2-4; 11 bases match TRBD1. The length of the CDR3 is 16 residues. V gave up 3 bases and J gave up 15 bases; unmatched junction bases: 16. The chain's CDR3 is CASSFFYGQGASTSYF. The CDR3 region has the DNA TGTGCCAGCAGTTTTTTCTACGGACAGGGGGCGAGTACGTCGTACTTC.

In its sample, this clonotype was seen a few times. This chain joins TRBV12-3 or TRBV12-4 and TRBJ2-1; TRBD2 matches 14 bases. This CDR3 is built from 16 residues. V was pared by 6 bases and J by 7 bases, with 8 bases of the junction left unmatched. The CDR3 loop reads CASSSGLAGGRNEQFF. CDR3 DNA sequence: TGTGCCAGCAGCTCTGGACTAGCGGGGGGTCGAAATGAGCAGTTCTTC.

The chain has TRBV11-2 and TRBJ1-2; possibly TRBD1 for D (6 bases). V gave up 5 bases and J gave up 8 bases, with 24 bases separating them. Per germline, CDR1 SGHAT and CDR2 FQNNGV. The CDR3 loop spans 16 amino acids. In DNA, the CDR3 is TGTGCCAGCAGCCCGGTGACTCAGGGGAGTCTTATCGGCTACACCTTC. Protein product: CASSPVTQGSLIGYTF.